This T cell receptor beta chain derives from a study of shared clonotypes between healthy human individuals. The DNA input per sorted-subset replicate PCR was 150 to 200 ng, corresponding to some 33,000 T cell genomes. Measured with immunoSEQ multiplex PCR; TCRdb has only the in-frame clones, and not every one. The table shows 1,400,000 or so clones, with approximately 98.5% occurring only once. This clone was recorded once. The antigen remains unidentified. Study-wide points: Estimated clonotype richness was generally higher in naive than memory subsets.

Per the germline V gene, CDR1 is SGHTA and CDR2 is FQGNSA. This CDR3 has 15 residues. V was shortened by 0 bases and J by 1 base, with 9 bases between the two germline ends. CD4+ cells underwent separation, giving CD45RA+ naive and CD45RA-negative memory subsets. The sequence derives from a man aged 30-40 years in good health. This chain links TRBV7-2 with TRBJ1-1; D is unresolved. Sequenced input: naive CD4+ T cells sorted from blood. As for subset: CD45RA+ positively selected. The CDR3 DNA is TGTGCCAGCAGCTTAGCAGGGCACGGGAACACTGAAGCTTTCTTT. This gives the protein CASSLAGHGNTEAFF.